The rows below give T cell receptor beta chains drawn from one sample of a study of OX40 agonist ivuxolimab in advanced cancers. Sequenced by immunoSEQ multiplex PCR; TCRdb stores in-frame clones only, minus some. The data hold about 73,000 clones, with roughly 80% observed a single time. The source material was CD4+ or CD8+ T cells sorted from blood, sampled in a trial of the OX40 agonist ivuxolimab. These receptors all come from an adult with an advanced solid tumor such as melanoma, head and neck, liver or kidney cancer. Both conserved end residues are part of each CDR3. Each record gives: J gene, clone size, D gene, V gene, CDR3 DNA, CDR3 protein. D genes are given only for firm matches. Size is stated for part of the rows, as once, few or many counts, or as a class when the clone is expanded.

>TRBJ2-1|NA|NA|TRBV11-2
TGTGCCAGCAGCCTCCGGGACAGGTTTGGTAGCGGGGTGTATGAGCAGTTCTTC
CASSLRDRFGSGVYEQFF
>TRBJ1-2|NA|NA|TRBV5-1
TGCGCCAGCCTTCCGGGGTCCGAAGCTAACTATGGCTACACCTTC
CASLPGSEANYGYTF
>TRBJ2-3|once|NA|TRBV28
TGTGCCAGCAGTTTGTTCCCAGGCACCCTGGCCCCCCACACAGATACGCAGTATTTT
CASSLFPGTLAPHTDTQYF
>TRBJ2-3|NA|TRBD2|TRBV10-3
TGTGCCATCAGTGACCACTTTAGCGGGGGGAGCACAGATACGCAGTATTTT
CAISDHFSGGSTDTQYF
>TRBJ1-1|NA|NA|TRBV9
TGTGCCAGCAGCTCAGACAGGCTTAACACTGAAGCTTTCTTT
CASSSDRLNTEAFF
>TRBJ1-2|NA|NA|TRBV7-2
TGTGCCAGCAGCCGACCTTGGGACGGAATTAACTATGGCTACACCTTC
CASSRPWDGINYGYTF
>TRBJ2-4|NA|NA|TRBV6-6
TGTGCCAGCAGTCTTCGAGGGGGAGCCAAAAACATTCAGTACTTC
CASSLRGGAKNIQYF
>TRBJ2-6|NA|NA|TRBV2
TGTGCCAGCAGGGGACCGCAATCCCTTAACTCTGGGGCCAACGTCCTGACTTTC
CASRGPQSLNSGANVLTF
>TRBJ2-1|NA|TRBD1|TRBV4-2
TGTGCCAGCAGCTTAGATTACAGGGGGAATGAGCAGTTCTTC
CASSLDYRGNEQFF
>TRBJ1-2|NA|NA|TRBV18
TGTGCCAGCTCACCCTCGAATGGCTACACCTTC
CASSPSNGYTF
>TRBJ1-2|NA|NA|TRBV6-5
TGTGCCAGCAGCCCAGGTTGGGGCTATGGCTACACCTTC
CASSPGWGYGYTF
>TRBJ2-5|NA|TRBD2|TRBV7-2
TGTGCCAGCAGCGCATTAGCGGGCCAACAAGAGACCCAGTACTTC
CASSALAGQQETQYF
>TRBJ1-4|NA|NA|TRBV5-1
TGCGCCAGCAGCTTGGAGGGCAGTTACACAACTAATGAAAAACTGTTTTTT
CASSLEGSYTTNEKLFF
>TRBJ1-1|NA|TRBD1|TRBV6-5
TGTGCCAGCATATTGGCAGGGGGCACTGAAGCTTTCTTT
CASILAGGTEAFF
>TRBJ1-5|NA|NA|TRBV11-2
TGTGCCAGCAGCTTAGAATGGGGGCCAGGGGTGGGTCAGCCCCAGCATTTT
CASSLEWGPGVGQPQHF
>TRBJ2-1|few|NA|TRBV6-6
TGTGCCAGCAGTTACGGGGGGACAGCCAATTCCAATGAGCAGTTCTTC
CASSYGGTANSNEQFF
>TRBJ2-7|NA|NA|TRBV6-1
TGTGCCAGCAGTGGGGTGGGGAGGTCCGAGCAGTACTTC
CASSGVGRSEQYF
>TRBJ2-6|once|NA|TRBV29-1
TGCAGCGTTGGAGGGGCTGGGGCCAACGTCCTGACTTTC
CSVGGAGANVLTF
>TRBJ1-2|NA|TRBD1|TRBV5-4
TGTGCCAGCAGCTTATTACCTCCCATCCGGGACAGGAGTAACTATGGCTACACCTTC
CASSLLPPIRDRSNYGYTF
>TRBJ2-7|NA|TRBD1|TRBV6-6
TGTGCCAGCAGGACCCGGACAGGGAAAACCTACGAGCAGTACTTC
CASRTRTGKTYEQYF
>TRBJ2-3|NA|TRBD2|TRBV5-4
TGTGCCAGCAGTTATACTGGACTAGTTTACGGAGATACGCAGTATTTT
CASSYTGLVYGDTQYF
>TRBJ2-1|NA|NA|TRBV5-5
TGTGCCAGCGACGGGGGATTCTCCTACAATGAGCAGTTCTTC
CASDGGFSYNEQFF
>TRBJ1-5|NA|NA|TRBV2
TGTGCCAGCAGTGAACGTAGGGAGGGTCAGCCCCAGCATTTT
CASSERREGQPQHF
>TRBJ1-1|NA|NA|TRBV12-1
TGTGCCAGCAAACCTGAACAGGGGATGAACACTGAAGCTTTCTTT
CASKPEQGMNTEAFF
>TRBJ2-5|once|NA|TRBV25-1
TGTGCCAGCAGTGAATATGGGGGTTTAGAGACCCAGTACTTC
CASSEYGGLETQYF
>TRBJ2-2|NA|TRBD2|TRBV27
TGTGCCAGCACCGGATGGGGACTAAAGAACACCGGGGAGCTGTTTTTT
CASTGWGLKNTGELFF
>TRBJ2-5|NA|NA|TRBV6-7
TGTGCCAGCAGCAACAATCTTTGGGGGCTCCAAGAGACCCAGTACTTC
CASSNNLWGLQETQYF
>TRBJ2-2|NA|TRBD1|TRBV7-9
TGTGCCAGCAGCTTCGGGACAGGGCTCACCGGGGAGCTGTTTTTT
CASSFGTGLTGELFF
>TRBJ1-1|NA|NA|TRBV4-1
TGCGCCAGCAGCCGATTGAGGGTGGAGAACACTGAAGCTTTCTTT
CASSRLRVENTEAFF
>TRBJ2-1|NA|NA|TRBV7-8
TGTGCCAGCATCACCACCCCTGGGAATGAGCAGTTCTTC
CASITTPGNEQFF
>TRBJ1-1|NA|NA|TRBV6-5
TGTGCCAGCAGTTACGTCGGGGGCGCGGGGAACACTGAAGCTTTCTTT
CASSYVGGAGNTEAFF